This paragraph reports one T cell receptor beta chain. What it binds is not known. The sample originates from a study of T cells in Graves' hyperthyroidism and ophthalmopathy. Researchers amplified the TCR beta CDR3 regions from RNA transcripts. The HTBI primer set drove a first-round RT-PCR of the TCR CDR3. Using its own MiXCR run on the multiplex PCR reads, TCRdb lists one record per CDR3 protein. Here the sample spans about 640,000 distinct CDR3 sequences, under 25% being singletons. The germline CDR1 and CDR2 sequences are LGHNA and YNFKEQ. The V end was cut by 3 bases, the J end by 4 bases, with 16 bases between. CDR3 length: 16 amino acids. Broader study findings: Blood shared most expanded thyroid clonotypes above 0.001.

The sequenced sample consisted of blood. The TCR originated in a man aged 25 to 45 with Graves' ophthalmopathy. The chain joins TRBV4-2 to TRBJ1-5, with D uncertain. This CDR3 is CASSQSSAGNNQPQHF. For the CDR3, the DNA is TGTGCCAGCAGCCAGTCTTCGGCCGGGAATAATCAGCCCCAGCATTTT.